These 30 T cell receptor beta chains were all obtained from the same sample, sequenced in a study of blood T cell repertoires in COVID-19. Libraries were prepared by immunoSEQ multiplex PCR; TCRdb keeps only in-frame clonotypes and omits some of them. The sample records approximately 14,000 clones, about 85% being singletons. Sequencing was performed on peripheral blood. These receptors came from a human donor in a cohort sampled during active COVID-19.

V and J are TRBV27 and TRBJ2-6; D not certain. From germline, CDR1 is MNHEY and CDR2 SMNVEV (reference sequence). Trimming cost V 4 bases and J 0 bases, with 10 bases left between them. This CDR3 region has 16 residues. The CDR3 bases are TGTGCCAGCAGTTCCACTCCGAGCTCTGGGGCCAACGTCCTGACTTTC. This gives the protein CASSSTPSSGANVLTF.

This rearrangement joins TRBV27 to TRBJ2-3, with 11 bases aligning to TRBD1. The CDR3 loop spans 15 amino acids. J was trimmed by 4 bases and V by 3 bases; bases with no gene match: 3. Per germline, CDR1 MNHEY and CDR2 SMNVEV (reference sequence). The CDR3 sequence: CASSFGQGAADTQYF. The CDR3 DNA reads TGTGCCAGCAGTTTCGGACAGGGGGCGGCAGATACGCAGTATTTT.

The V and J genes are TRBV30 and TRBJ2-6, with D uncertain. The CDR3 loop spans 14 amino acids. Trimming shortened V by 2 bases and J by 4 bases, and 9 bases separated the two germline ends. Germline V gene data show CDR1 as GTSNPN and CDR2 as SVGIG (reference sequence). CDR3 DNA sequence: TGTGCCTGGAGTAGTGGTGCGGGGGCCAACGTCCTGACTTTC. Translation gives CAWSSGAGANVLTF.

This chain connects TRBV19 to TRBJ1-6; tentative D call: TRBD1 (5 bases). This CDR3 contains 16 residues. Per the germline V gene, CDR1 is LNHDA and CDR2 is SQIVND (reference sequence). Between the trimmed V and J ends, which lost 3 bases and 7 bases, there was a span of 16 bases. The CDR3 sequence: CASSMTPGGGNSPLHF. CDR3 nucleotide sequence: TGTGCCAGTAGTATGACCCCCGGGGGAGGCAATTCACCCCTCCACTTT.

The chain carries TRBV6-5 and TRBJ1-5, with D perhaps matching TRBD1 (6 bases). Germline V gene data show CDR1 as MNHEY and CDR2 as SVGAGI. This CDR3 is 15 amino acids long. Between the trimmed V and J ends, which lost 2 bases and 2 bases, there was a span of 10 bases. The CDR3 sequence is CASSYTGTGNQPQHF. The CDR3, as DNA: TGTGCCAGCAGTTACACAGGGACGGGCAATCAGCCCCAGCATTTT.

The table lists this clone with a count of one. V usage is TRBV24-1 and J usage is TRBJ2-7, with 9 nucleotides matching TRBD2. The V segment lost 4 bases and the J segment 6 bases; nucleotides outside the gene matches: 12. CDR1 is KGHDR, CDR2 SFDVKD, per germline. This CDR3 region has 16 residues. CDR3 in DNA: TGTGCCACCAGTGAACTCCCCCTAGCGGGACCTTGCGAGCAGTACTTC. This codes for CATSELPLAGPCEQYF.

The J gene is TRBJ2-5, the V gene TRBV7-9; D uncertain. Trimming pared 4 bases from V and 4 bases from J, leaving 4 bases between. The CDR3 runs 11 residues. Germline lookup yields CDR1 SEHNR and CDR2 FQNEAQ (reference sequence). The chain's CDR3 is CASSSGETQYF. Here the CDR3 DNA reads TGTGCCAGCAGCTCCGGAGAGACCCAGTACTTC. Variable domain in full (rest from reference TRBV7-9 and TRBJ2-5): DTGVSQNPRHKITKRGQNVTFRCDPISEHNRLYWYRQTLGQGPEFLTYFQNEAQLEKSRLLSDRFSAERPKGSFSTLEIQRTEQGDSAMYLCASSSGETQYFGPGTRLLVL.

The V gene is TRBV10-3, the J gene TRBJ2-1; D call uncertain. CDR3 size: 16 residues. Germline V gives CDR1 ENHRY, CDR2 SYGVKD. V was trimmed by 2 bases and J by 2 bases, leaving 13 bases between them. CDR3 nucleotides: TGTGCCATCAGTGAGCCTCAACAGAAAACCTACAATGAGCAGTTCTTC. Protein: CAISEPQQKTYNEQFF.

The chain uses TRBV9 and TRBJ2-2; D is unclear. The CDR3 runs 11 residues. Germline V gene lookup returns CDR1 SGDLS and CDR2 YYNGEE. Trimming pared 4 bases from V and 7 bases from J, leaving 5 bases between. As DNA, the CDR3 is TGTGCCAGCAGCACAGACGGGGAGCTGTTTTTT. The encoded protein is CASSTDGELFF.

Points on this clone: This sequence may be a read error, since a much larger clone differs from it by one base. This chain joins TRBV28 and TRBJ2-3; TRBD2 is a possible D gene (7 bases). Germline lookup yields CDR1 MDHEN and CDR2 SYDVKM. Deletions cut 2 bases from V and 4 bases from J, with 16 bases between. The CDR3 extends over 16 amino acids. The CDR3 protein is CASSLGEGGSADTQYF. The DNA of the CDR3 is TGTGCCAGCAGTTTAGGGGAGGGGGGGAGCGCAGATACGCAGTATTTT.

V is TRBV27 and J is TRBJ2-7, with D uncertain. This CDR3 spans 13 amino acids. Germline V lookup: CDR1 MNHEY, CDR2 SMNVEV (reference sequence). Trimming took off 2 bases at V and 5 bases at J, with 10 bases between the two ends. As DNA, the CDR3 is TGTGCCAGCAGTTTAGGAACAGCCCACGAGCAGTACTTC. Its protein product is CASSLGTAHEQYF.

CDR3 coding DNA: TGTGCCAGCTGGACAGCAACTAATGAAAAACTGTTTTTT. Protein sequence: CASWTATNEKLFF. This chain connects TRBV6-5 to TRBJ1-4, with a tentative D call TRBD1 (6 bases). The V gene's germline CDR1 is MNHEY and CDR2 SVGAGI. The CDR3 totals 13 residues. Trimming left V 8 bases short and J 0 bases short, with 7 bases between.

The sample holds a few counts of this clone. The V gene is TRBV27, the J gene TRBJ2-7; the D gene is possibly TRBD2 (6 bases). The CDR3 is 13 amino acids. CDR1 is MNHEY, CDR2 SMNVEV, per germline (reference sequence). V was cut by 5 bases and J by 2 bases, with 10 bases left in between. CDR3 loop: CASSRDWTYEQYF. The CDR3 bases are TGTGCCAGCAGTCGGGACTGGACCTACGAGCAGTACTTC.

The V call is TRBV7-9, the J call TRBJ2-5, with 12 bases that match TRBD2. With 2 bases clipped from V and 5 bases from J, the junction kept 3 bases outside the gene matches. This CDR3 is 15 amino acids long. From germline, CDR1 is SEHNR and CDR2 FQNEAQ (reference sequence). This CDR3 reads CASSLTSGRTETQYF. CDR3 DNA sequence: TGTGCCAGCAGCTTAACTAGCGGGAGGACTGAGACCCAGTACTTC.

The chain links TRBV7-9 to TRBJ2-3, with TRBD2 identical over 10 bases. The V gene end was trimmed by 8 bases and the J gene end by 3 bases; junction bases not matched to a gene: 5. This CDR3 region has 14 residues. The V gene's germline CDR1 is SEHNR and CDR2 FQNEAQ (reference sequence). CDR3 region: CASSSSGSTDTQYF. The CDR3 DNA follows: TGTGCCAGCTCCTCTAGCGGGAGTACAGATACGCAGTATTTT.

The chain has TRBV4-1 and TRBJ2-1, with TRBD2 matching 8 bases. With 5 bases clipped from V and 1 base from J, the junction kept 1 base outside the gene matches. The CDR3 has 14 amino acids. The germline CDR1 and CDR2 sequences are MGHRA and YSYEKL. As DNA, the CDR3 is TGCGCCAGCAGCGTAGCGGGGTCCTACAATGAGCAGTTCTTC. Residues: CASSVAGSYNEQFF.

The chain combines TRBV6-2 or TRBV6-3 with TRBJ2-5; 8 bases align to TRBD2. Trimming took 2 bases from V and 4 from J; bases not matched to a gene: 15. Germline V lookup: CDR1 MNHEY, CDR2 SVGEGT. The CDR3 runs to 18 residues. CDR3 DNA sequence: TGTGCCAGCAGTTACGGAGTAGCGGGAACCCTGGGTACAGAGACCCAGTACTTC. It specifies CASSYGVAGTLGTETQYF.

This rearrangement joins TRBV4-2 to TRBJ2-4; 9 bases align to TRBD2. J gave up 0 bases and V 0 bases, and 12 bases lay outside the gene matches. Germline CDR1 LGHNA, CDR2 YNFKEQ. The CDR3 length is 20 residues. The CDR3 loop is CASSQEYAGGYWVAKNIQYF. CDR3 coding DNA: TGTGCCAGCAGCCAAGAATACGCGGGAGGGTATTGGGTAGCCAAAAACATTCAGTACTTC.

The chain carries TRBV7-9 and TRBJ2-5, with D possibly matching TRBD2 (5 bases). Germline lookup yields CDR1 SEHNR and CDR2 FQNEAQ (reference sequence). V shed 5 bases and J shed 1 base, with 11 bases lying between them. The CDR3 length is 14 residues. CDR3 bases: TGTGCCAGCAGCCACCCCGGGATCCAAGAGACCCAGTACTTC. It encodes CASSHPGIQETQYF. The full variable domain, completed using reference TRBV7-9 and TRBJ2-5, is DTGVSQNPRHKITKRGQNVTFRCDPISEHNRLYWYRQTLGQGPEFLTYFQNEAQLEKSRLLSDRFSAERPKGSFSTLEIQRTEQGDSAMYLCASSHPGIQETQYFGPGTRLLVL.

The chain has TRBV21-1 and TRBJ1-2; TRBD1, the table's D call, lacks a check against the DNA. TRBV21-1 is noted as a pseudogene. The length of the CDR3 is 15 residues. Here the CDR3 reads CASSPQHPYVSGYTF. CDR3 DNA: TGTGCCAGCAGCCCCCAACACCCTTACGTATCTGGCTACACCTTC.

The chain is built from TRBV28 and TRBJ1-6; D not certain. CDR3 length: 15 residues. Deletions cut 1 base from V and 7 bases from J, with 11 bases between. Per the germline V gene, CDR1 is MDHEN and CDR2 is SYDVKM. CDR3 amino acids: CASSLSAPGNSPLHF. In nucleotides, the CDR3 is TGTGCCAGCAGTTTATCGGCCCCGGGGAATTCACCCCTCCACTTT.

This sequence joins TRBV30 and TRBJ2-7, with a possible D match to TRBD1 (5 bases). This CDR3 comprises 13 residues. Germline assignment: CDR1 GTSNPN and CDR2 SVGIG (reference sequence). Trimming stripped 4 bases from V and 0 bases from J, with 10 bases between. CDR3 sequence: CAWKDRFSYEQYF. The CDR3 DNA is TGTGCCTGGAAAGACAGATTCTCCTACGAGCAGTACTTC.

About this clone: Distinct nucleotide sequences in the sample also encode this CDR3. V gene TRBV28 combines with J gene TRBJ2-7; D is unclear. Deletions cut 3 bases from V and 3 bases from J, with 6 bases between. The CDR3 is 12 amino acids. Germline assignment: CDR1 MDHEN and CDR2 SYDVKM. The CDR3 loop reads CASSFTVYEQYF. The CDR3 bases are TGTGCCAGCAGTTTCACAGTCTACGAGCAGTACTTC.

In this sample, this clone turned up once. The chain joins TRBV3-1 (or the pseudogene TRBV3-2) to TRBJ2-3; 7 nucleotides align to TRBD2. Trimming at V came to 2 bases and at J to 3 bases, leaving 5 bases not matched to a gene. The CDR3 is 15 amino acids. Germline CDR1 is LGHDT and CDR2 is YNNKEL (reference sequence). This CDR3 is CASSQRDYLTDTQYF. As DNA, the CDR3 is TGTGCCAGCAGCCAAAGGGACTACCTAACAGATACGCAGTATTTT.

The CDR3 is CASSSGTSGIYEQYF. The DNA for the CDR3 is TGTGCCAGCAGCTCTGGGACTAGCGGGATCTACGAGCAGTACTTC. The chain joins TRBV5-4 to TRBJ2-7; TRBD2 matches 13 bases. CDR1 is SGHNT, CDR2 YYREEE, per germline (reference sequence). There are 15 residues in the CDR3. With 3 bases clipped from V and 3 bases from J, the junction kept 3 bases outside the gene matches. Full variable domain (rest looked up from reference TRBV5-4 and TRBJ2-7): ETGVTQSPTHLIKTRGQQVTLRCSSQSGHNTVSWYQQALGQGPQFIFQYYREEENGRGNFPPRFSGLQFPNYSSELNVNALELDDSALYLCASSSGTSGIYEQYFGPGTRLTVT.

The rearrangement uses TRBV4-2 and TRBJ2-7, with TRBD2 matching over 9 bases. Germline V CDR1 and CDR2: LGHNA, YNFKEQ. This CDR3 has 16 residues. With V trimmed by 0 bases and J by 3 bases, 6 bases remained unmatched. The CDR3 coding sequence is TGTGCCAGCAGCCAAGATCAGGGCGGGGGGGGCTACGAGCAGTACTTC. It is translated as CASSQDQGGGGYEQYF.

This chain joins TRBV27 and TRBJ2-7; perhaps TRBD1 as D (6 bases). Germline V gene lookup returns CDR1 MNHEY and CDR2 SMNVEV (reference sequence). Between the trimmed V and J ends, which lost 4 bases and 3 bases, there was a span of 13 bases. The CDR3 has 14 amino acids. CDR3 region: CASSSPGHHYEQYF. CDR3 DNA sequence: TGTGCCAGCAGTTCACCGGGACATCACTACGAGCAGTACTTC.

The chain links TRBV21-1 to TRBJ2-3; the D call TRBD2 from the table was never checked on the DNA. TRBV21-1 is flagged as a pseudogene. The CDR3 spans 15 residues. CDR3 nucleotide sequence: TGTGCCAGCAGGATCTTAGCGGGAGGGCCAGGTACGCAGTATTTT. It translates to CASRILAGGPGTQYF.

This sequence joins TRBV3-1 (or the pseudogene TRBV3-2) and TRBJ2-7; 7 bases match TRBD2. The germline V gene has CDR1 LGHDT and CDR2 YNNKEL (reference sequence). CDR3 length equals 13 residues. V lost 7 bases to trimming and J lost 2 bases; unmatched junction nucleotides: 5. This chain's CDR3 is CASKRAGAYEQYF. CDR3 sequence (DNA): TGTGCCAGCAAGAGGGCGGGGGCCTACGAGCAGTACTTC.

The chain uses TRBV6-1 and TRBJ1-2, with D perhaps matching TRBD1 (5 bases). Germline values: CDR1 MNHNS, CDR2 SASEGT. The V end was cut by 0 bases, the J end by 6 bases, with 8 bases between. The CDR3 spans 13 residues. The CDR3 reads CASSEAGTDGYTF. Written as DNA, the CDR3 is TGTGCCAGCAGTGAAGCCGGGACTGATGGCTACACCTTC.